This TCR beta chain is drawn from a study of prognosis after radiotherapy for stage I lung cancer. This clonotype was observed at least ten times. V shed 2 bases and J shed 0 bases, with 11 bases lying between them. The CDR3 sequence is 17 residues long. Germline CDR1 MNHEY, CDR2 SVGAGI. Genomic DNA was the source, and TCR beta CDR3 was amplified from it by two-round multiplex PCR. Gene-specific primers for each TRBV and TRBJ gene drove first-round PCR. MiXCR, applied by TCRdb to the multiplex PCR reads, yields one record per CDR3 protein. The profile covers roughly 14,000 distinct CDR3 sequences, with 30% appearing a single time and roughly 12% taken by the ten largest.

The V gene is TRBV6-5, the J gene TRBJ2-6, with D hard to call. The sample here was PBMCs, taken before or after stereotactic body radiation therapy (not recorded which). The clonotype was recovered from a donor at least 50 years old with non-small cell lung cancer. In DNA form, the CDR3 reads TGTGCCAGCAGTTACACCCTACAAAGCTCTGGGGCCAACGTCCTGACTTTC. Amino acids: CASSYTLQSSGANVLTF.